This TCR beta chain is from a study of ipilimumab plus nivolumab after autologous stem cell transplantation. Data came from immunoSEQ multiplex PCR; TCRdb stores just in-frame clones and leaves some out. The sample consists of fewer than 85,000 clones, about 83% of them appearing once. As concerns this clone: Relative to the germline gene, one junction end is altered; a read error may explain this.

The CDR3 spans 14 residues. The V gene's germline CDR1 is SSHAT and CDR2 FNYEAQ (reference sequence). The TCR sequence derives from a male donor with diffuse large B-cell lymphoma. V usage is TRBV7-7 and J usage is TRBJ1-1; 7 bases are a match to TRBD1. Sample: PBMCs, taken in a trial of ipilimumab plus nivolumab as post-transplant consolidation. This CDR3 is CASSKTGMNTEAFF. The DNA of the CDR3 is TGTGCTAGCAGCAAGACAGGGATGAACACTGAAGCTTTCTTT.